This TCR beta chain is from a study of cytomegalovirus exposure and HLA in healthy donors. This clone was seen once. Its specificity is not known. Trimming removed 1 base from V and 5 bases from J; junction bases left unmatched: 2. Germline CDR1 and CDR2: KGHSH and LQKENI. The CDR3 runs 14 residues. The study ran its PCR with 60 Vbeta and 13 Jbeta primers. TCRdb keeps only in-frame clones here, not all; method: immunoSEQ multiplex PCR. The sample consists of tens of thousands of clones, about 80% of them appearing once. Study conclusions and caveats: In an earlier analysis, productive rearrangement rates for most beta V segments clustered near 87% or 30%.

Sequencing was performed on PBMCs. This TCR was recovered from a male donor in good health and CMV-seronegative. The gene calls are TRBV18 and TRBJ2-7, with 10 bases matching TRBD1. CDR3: CASSPRTGGDEQYF. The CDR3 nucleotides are TGTGCCAGCTCACCACGGACAGGGGGGGACGAGCAGTACTTC.